The 3 T cell receptor beta chains below were found in one sample sequenced in a study of blood T cell repertoires in COVID-19 (TCRdb year 2020). Preparation of the library involved the immunoSEQ multiplex PCR assay. In TCRdb, the immuneACCESS table is reduced to in-frame sequences with V and J assigned. These tables do not hold every clone; where another copy was compared, an unresolved V gene accounts for under half, and the others remain unexplained. Counted in this sample were over 150,000 clones; approximately 94% of them appeared once. About 0.76% of the sample is in the top ten clones. The sample was peripheral blood. The source of these receptors is a man aged 30-40 years with COVID-19, enrolled during active disease.

The CDR3 protein is CASSYRGRVVGYTF. The CDR3 nucleotides read TGTGCCAGCAGTTACAGGGGGCGCGTTGTAGGCTACACCTTC. J is TRBJ1-2 and V is TRBV6-5; 7 nucleotides align to TRBD1. V shed 2 bases, J shed 8 bases, and the junction held 8 bases outside the gene matches. From germline, CDR1 is MNHEY and CDR2 SVGAGI. CDR3 length: 14 residues.

The rearrangement joins TRBV19 to TRBJ1-5; maybe TRBD1 (6 bases). With 4 bases removed from V and 7 bases from J, the gap between germline ends came to 14 bases. There are 14 residues in the CDR3. Germline lookup yields CDR1 LNHDA and CDR2 SQIVND (reference sequence). Written as DNA, the CDR3 is TGTGCCAGTAGTACAACAGGGAGTGGACAGCCCCAGCATTTT. It translates to CASSTTGSGQPQHF.

This chain connects TRBV29-1 to TRBJ2-3; a weak D match, TRBD2 (5 bases). V was pared by 3 bases and J by 2 bases, with 15 bases between. The germline V gene encodes CDR1 SQVTM and CDR2 ANQGSEA. This CDR3 spans 15 amino acids. The CDR3 DNA is TGCAGCGTTGAGATAAGCGGAGAAAACACAGATACGCAGTATTTT. It is translated as CSVEISGENTDTQYF.